The rows below give T cell receptor beta chains drawn from one sample of a study of CXCR3-negative and CXCR3-positive naive CD8 T cells. TCRdb reanalyzed the 5' RACE reads and collapses them to one entry per CDR3 protein, without DNA. Its table lists 100,000 to 150,000 distinct CDR3 sequences. Input material: naive CXCR3- CD8+ T cells from blood. Receptor source: a human donor in good health. Some clones in this sample may be carry-over from other donors' samples. Both conserved end residues are part of each CDR3.

v_call	j_call	cdr3_aa
TRBV25-1	TRBJ2-7	CASSPTDDRGAYEQYF
TRBV29-1	TRBJ2-2	CSVASGRVTGELFF
TRBV5-1	TRBJ2-3	CASSLEGAGTYTQYF
TRBV29-1	TRBJ2-7	CSVGGQGGYYEQYF
TRBV28	TRBJ1-1	CASSLWGDLNTEAFF
TRBV9	TRBJ2-6	CASSVDFGSPSGANVLTF
TRBV28	TRBJ1-1	CASSLERGAWTEAFF
TRBV4-2	TRBJ2-1	CASSQRGRFVAGEKGNEQFF
TRBV18	TRBJ2-7	CASSPPVQGAIIPYEQYF
TRBV5-6	TRBJ2-7	CASSLEGQGYHEQYF
TRBV24-1	TRBJ2-1	CATGDGTGGRSYNEQFF
TRBV29-1	TRBJ2-7	CSALPTESYEQYF
TRBV12-3/TRBV12-4	TRBJ2-1	CASSWTSGVYNEQFF